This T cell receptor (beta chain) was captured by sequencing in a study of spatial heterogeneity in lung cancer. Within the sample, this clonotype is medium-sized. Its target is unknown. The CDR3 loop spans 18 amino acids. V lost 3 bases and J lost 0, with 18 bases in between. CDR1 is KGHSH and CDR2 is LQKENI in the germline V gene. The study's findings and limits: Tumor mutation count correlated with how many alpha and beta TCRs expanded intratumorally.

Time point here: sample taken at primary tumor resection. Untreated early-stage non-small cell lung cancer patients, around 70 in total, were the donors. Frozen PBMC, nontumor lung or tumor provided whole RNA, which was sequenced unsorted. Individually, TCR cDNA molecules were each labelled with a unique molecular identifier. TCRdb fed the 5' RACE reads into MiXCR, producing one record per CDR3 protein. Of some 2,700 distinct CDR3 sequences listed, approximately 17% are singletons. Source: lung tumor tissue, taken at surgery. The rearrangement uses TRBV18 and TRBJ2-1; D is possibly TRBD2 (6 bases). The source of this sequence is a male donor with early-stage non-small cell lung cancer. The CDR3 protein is CASSPLSLGGSSYNEQFF. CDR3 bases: TGTGCCAGCTCACCTCTAAGTCTCGGGGGAAGCTCCTACAATGAGCAGTTCTTC. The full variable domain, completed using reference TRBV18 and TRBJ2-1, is NAGVMQNPRHLVRRRGQEARLRCSPMKGHSHVYWYRQLPEEGLKFMVYLQKENIIDESGMPKERFSAEFPKEGPSILRIQQVVRGDSAAYFCASSPLSLGGSSYNEQFFGPGTRLTVL.